The TCR beta chain described here comes from a study of cytotoxic CD8 clonotypes in ibrutinib-treated CLL. Germline V gives CDR1 MNHNS, CDR2 SASEGT. The CDR3 totals 12 residues. The germline V and J ends were trimmed by 4 bases and 6 bases, with 7 bases remaining between them. This clone was seen only a few times. The assay was immunoSEQ multiplex PCR, and TCRdb's table has in-frame clones only and misses some. This table has about 160,000 clones, about four fifths appearing once. Frozen-stored PBMCs produced around 2.2 micrograms of genomic DNA for TCR beta libraries. The sequence was obtained from a human donor with chronic lymphocytic leukemia. This chain uses TRBV6-1 with TRBJ1-5, with TRBD1 as a possible D gene (5 bases). The source material was PBMCs, sampled after 24 months of ibrutinib treatment. The CDR3 DNA reads as TGTGCCAGCAGTGCTGGGGGTCAGCCCCAGCATTTT. The encoded protein is CASSAGGQPQHF.